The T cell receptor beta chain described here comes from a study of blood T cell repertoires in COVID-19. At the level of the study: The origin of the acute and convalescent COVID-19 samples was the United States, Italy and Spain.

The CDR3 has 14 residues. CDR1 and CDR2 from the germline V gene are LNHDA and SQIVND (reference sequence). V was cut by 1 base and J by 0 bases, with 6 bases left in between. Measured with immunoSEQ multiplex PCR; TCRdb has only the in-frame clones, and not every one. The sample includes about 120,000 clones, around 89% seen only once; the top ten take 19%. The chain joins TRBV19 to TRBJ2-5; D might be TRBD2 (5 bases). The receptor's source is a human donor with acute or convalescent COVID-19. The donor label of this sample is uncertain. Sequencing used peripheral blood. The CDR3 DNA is TGTGCCAGTAGTATAGCGGGGAACCAAGAGACCCAGTACTTC. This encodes CASSIAGNQETQYF.